A selection of T cell receptor beta chains follows, all from one sample in a study of CD8 T cell repertoires and HIV-1 epitope variants. Using immunoSEQ multiplex PCR, the repertoire was profiled, and TCRdb retains in-frame clones only, with some absent. This sample has 4,000 to 5,500 clones; approximately 71% occur once, and the top ten carry 43%. These receptors have no identified antigens. Sequencing used cultured CD8+ T cells derived from PBMCs. Source of these receptors: a male donor with HIV. CDR3s leave out the opening cysteine and the closing phenylalanine or tryptophan. Clone size is stated in some rows and not others, as once, few, many or a class when expanded.

V,size,J,CDR3
TRBV29-1,.,TRBJ2-5,SVESGDLEEETQY
TRBV5-4,.,TRBJ1-3,ASSALDRGVGGNTIY
TRBV28,few,TRBJ2-3,ASSFGLAAITDTQY
TRBV5-6,.,TRBJ1-1,ASSRDIPGDTEAF
TRBV6-1,.,.,ASSERQGTYEQY
TRBV11-3,.,TRBJ2-3,ASSPGVTDTQY
TRBV4-1,once,TRBJ1-1,ASSRLQGEEAF
TRBV4-1,.,TRBJ2-3,ASSQDRPSRADTQY
TRBV14,.,TRBJ1-3,ASRPDSAGNTIY
TRBV5-6,.,TRBJ2-5,ASSLSGQETQY
TRBV25-1,medium-sized,TRBJ2-7,ASSSDRWDRETYEQY
TRBV5-6,once,TRBJ1-3,ASSLGGEYDTIY
TRBV11-2,.,TRBJ2-2,ASIESGELF
TRBV19,medium-sized,TRBJ1-1,ASASGGITEAF
TRBV7-9,.,TRBJ1-2,ASRYFPNYGYT
TRBV5-4,.,TRBJ2-5,ASSSPGQETQY
TRBV6-4,.,TRBJ2-5,ASSDRGRETQY
TRBV5-1,.,TRBJ1-4,ASSIGEGASGKLF
TRBV7-6,.,TRBJ1-4,ASSSRTGGINEKLF
TRBV27,.,TRBJ2-3,ASSLSGATDTQY
TRBV9,.,TRBJ2-5,ASSPRTGYQETQY
TRBV5-1,.,TRBJ1-5,ASSRDSSGQPQH
TRBV5-6,few,TRBJ2-1,ASTPSSWGNEQF
TRBV5-5,few,TRBJ1-4,ASSPDRVPNEKLF
TRBV6-1,.,TRBJ1-3,AALTGAGNTIY
TRBV2,.,TRBJ2-3,ASRLLGADTQY
TRBV5-1,few,TRBJ2-7,ASCYEGPSEQY
TRBV6-6,.,TRBJ1-2,ASSYSLGDYGYT
TRBV9,.,TRBJ2-2,ASSVWRGQNTGELF
TRBV6-5,.,TRBJ2-7,ASSYSEGNPYEQY
TRBV5-4,.,TRBJ2-4,ASSLPGDMAKNIQY
TRBV5-1,few,TRBJ2-1,ASSQTGGNEQF
TRBV28,few,TRBJ2-3,ASSLGAVSTDTQY
TRBV19,.,TRBJ1-6,ASSGTADNSPLH
TRBV15,.,TRBJ1-5,ATSRERGGQPQH
TRBV14,.,TRBJ2-1,ASRLAGEGEQF
TRBV7-2,medium-sized,TRBJ2-3,ASSPGQGNTDTQY
TRBV9,few,TRBJ1-1,ASSLTGGNTEAF
TRBV28,.,TRBJ2-7,ASSPEAGVSEQY
TRBV4-3,.,TRBJ1-1,ASSQDSDYTEAF
TRBV7-2,.,TRBJ2-7,ASSLASAGGISYEQY
TRBV9,.,TRBJ2-1,ASSVGGIDEQF
TRBV21-1,.,TRBJ1-5,ASSKGQGGEPQH
TRBV4-2,.,TRBJ2-1,ASSQDTSGSSYNEQF
TRBV10-3,.,TRBJ2-7,AISDSTGTGTYEQY
TRBV13,.,TRBJ2-2,ASRSNTGELF
TRBV5-4,.,TRBJ2-3,ASSFGGTGADTQY
TRBV19,.,TRBJ2-1,ASKSTGGGEQF
TRBV2,.,TRBJ2-3,ASRQDTQY
TRBV19,few,TRBJ2-2,ASSIDLRGNTGELF
TRBV6-5,.,TRBJ1-2,ASSNFGTGAGGYT
TRBV7-6,.,TRBJ2-1,ASSLETSAENNEQF